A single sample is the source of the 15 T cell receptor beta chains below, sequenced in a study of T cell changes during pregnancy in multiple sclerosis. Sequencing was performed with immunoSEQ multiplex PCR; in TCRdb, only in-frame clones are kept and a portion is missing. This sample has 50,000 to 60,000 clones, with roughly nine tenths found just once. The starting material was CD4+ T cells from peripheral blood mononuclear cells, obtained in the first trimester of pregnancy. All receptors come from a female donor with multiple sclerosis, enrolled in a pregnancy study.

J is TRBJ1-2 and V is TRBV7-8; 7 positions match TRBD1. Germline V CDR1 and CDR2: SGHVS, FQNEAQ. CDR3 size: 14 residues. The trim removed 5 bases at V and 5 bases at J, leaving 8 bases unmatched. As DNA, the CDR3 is TGTGCCAGCAGCCCTGACAGGGAGGTGTATGGCTACACCTTC. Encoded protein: CASSPDREVYGYTF.

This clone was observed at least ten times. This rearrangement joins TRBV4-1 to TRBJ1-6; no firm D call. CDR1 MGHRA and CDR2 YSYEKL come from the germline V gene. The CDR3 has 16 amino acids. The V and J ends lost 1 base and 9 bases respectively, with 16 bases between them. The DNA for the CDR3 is TGCGCCAGCAGCCAAGTTCTTCGTCAGGAGGGTTCACCCCTCCACTTT. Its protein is CASSQVLRQEGSPLHF.

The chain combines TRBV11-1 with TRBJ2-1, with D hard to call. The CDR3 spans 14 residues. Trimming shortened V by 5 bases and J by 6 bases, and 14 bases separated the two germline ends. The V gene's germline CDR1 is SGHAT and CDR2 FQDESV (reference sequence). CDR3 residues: CASSPIRVVNEQFF. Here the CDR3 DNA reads TGTGCCAGCAGCCCGATTAGAGTAGTCAATGAGCAGTTCTTC.

The CDR3 spells CASRGGGGSRNTEAFF. CDR3 DNA: TGTGCCAGCAGGGGAGGGGGGGGTTCTAGGAACACTGAAGCTTTCTTT. V is TRBV27 and J is TRBJ1-1, with D maybe TRBD1 (6 bases). The ends were cut back, 6 bases at V and 1 base at J, with 18 bases in the middle. This CDR3 region has 16 residues. The germline V gene encodes CDR1 MNHEY and CDR2 SMNVEV (reference sequence).

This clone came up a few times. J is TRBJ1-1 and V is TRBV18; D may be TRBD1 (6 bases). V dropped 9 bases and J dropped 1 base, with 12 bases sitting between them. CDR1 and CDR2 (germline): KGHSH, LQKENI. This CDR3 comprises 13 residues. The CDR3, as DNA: TGTGCCAGTAAGGACAGTTCGAACACTGAAGCTTTCTTT. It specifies CASKDSSNTEAFF.

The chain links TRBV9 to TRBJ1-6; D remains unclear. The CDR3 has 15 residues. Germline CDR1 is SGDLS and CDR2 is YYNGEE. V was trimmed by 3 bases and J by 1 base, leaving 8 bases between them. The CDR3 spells CASSGGRSYNSPLHF. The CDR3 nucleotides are TGTGCCAGCAGCGGAGGGAGGTCCTATAATTCACCCCTCCACTTT.

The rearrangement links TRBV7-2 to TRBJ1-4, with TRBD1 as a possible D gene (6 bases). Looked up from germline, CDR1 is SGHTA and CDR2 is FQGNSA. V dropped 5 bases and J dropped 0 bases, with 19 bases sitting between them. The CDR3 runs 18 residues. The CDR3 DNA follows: TGTGCCAGCAGCCCCGGGACAACCGCCCACTCAACTAATGAAAAACTGTTTTTT. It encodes CASSPGTTAHSTNEKLFF.

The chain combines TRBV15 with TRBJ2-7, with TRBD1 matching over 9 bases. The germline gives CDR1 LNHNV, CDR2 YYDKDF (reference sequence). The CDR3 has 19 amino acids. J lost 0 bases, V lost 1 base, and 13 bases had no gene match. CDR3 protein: CATSRGPGQGSKSSYEQYF. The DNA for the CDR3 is TGTGCCACCAGCAGAGGCCCGGGACAGGGCTCAAAAAGCTCCTACGAGCAGTACTTC.

CDR3 in DNA: TGTGCCAGCTCACCAATCCAGGGTCTCCAAGAGACCCAGTACTTC. Its translation is CASSPIQGLQETQYF. The chain has TRBV18 and TRBJ2-5, with D perhaps TRBD1 (5 bases). V was cut by 2 bases and J by 1 base, with 11 bases left in between. CDR3 size: 15 residues. Germline loops: CDR1 KGHSH, CDR2 LQKENI.

The CDR3 DNA reads TGTGCCAGCAGCTTGGGGGGCGGGGACAGGGGTTCACCCCTCCACTTT. Translated: CASSLGGGDRGSPLHF. The rearrangement uses TRBV5-6 and TRBJ1-6, with 10 bases lining up with TRBD1. Germline CDR1 SGHDT, CDR2 YYEEEE. This CDR3 is 16 amino acids long. V shed 0 bases and J 9 bases; nucleotides not matched to a gene: 6.

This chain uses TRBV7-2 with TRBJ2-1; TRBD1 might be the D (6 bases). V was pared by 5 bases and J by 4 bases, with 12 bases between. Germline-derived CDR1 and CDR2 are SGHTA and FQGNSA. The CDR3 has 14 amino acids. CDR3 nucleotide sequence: TGTGCCAGCAGCCCCCGGACAGTTTACAATGAGCAGTTCTTC. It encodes CASSPRTVYNEQFF.

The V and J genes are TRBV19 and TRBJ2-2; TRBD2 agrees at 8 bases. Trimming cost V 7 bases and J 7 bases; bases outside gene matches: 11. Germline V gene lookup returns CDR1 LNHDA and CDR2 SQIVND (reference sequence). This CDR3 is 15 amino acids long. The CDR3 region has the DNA TGTGCCAGTATTGACTTCGGGGGGGCCCGCGGGGAGCTGTTTTTT. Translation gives CASIDFGGARGELFF.

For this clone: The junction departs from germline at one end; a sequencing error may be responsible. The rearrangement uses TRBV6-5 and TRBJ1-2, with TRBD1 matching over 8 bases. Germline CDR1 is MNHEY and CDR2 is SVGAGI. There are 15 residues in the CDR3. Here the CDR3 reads CASSDSNRGDRGYTF. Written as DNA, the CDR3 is TGTGCCAGCAGTGACTCGAACAGGGGGGACAGGGGCTACACCTTC.

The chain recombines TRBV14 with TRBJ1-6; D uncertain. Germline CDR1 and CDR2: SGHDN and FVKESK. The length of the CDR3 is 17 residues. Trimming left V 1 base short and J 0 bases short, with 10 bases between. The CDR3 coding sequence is TGTGCCAGCAGCCAAGGGAGGGAAGCCTCCTATAATTCACCCCTCCACTTT. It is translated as CASSQGREASYNSPLHF.

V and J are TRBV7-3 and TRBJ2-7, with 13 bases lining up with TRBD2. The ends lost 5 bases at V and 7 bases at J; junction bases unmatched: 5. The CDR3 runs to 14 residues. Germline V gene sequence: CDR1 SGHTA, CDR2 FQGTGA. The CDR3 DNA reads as TGTGCCAGCAGCGAACTAGCGGGGGGGAATGAGCAGTACTTC. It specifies CASSELAGGNEQYF.